Below are 22 T cell receptor beta chains sequenced from a single sample in a study of molecular identifiers for immune sequencing clone quantification. TCRdb reprocessed the PCR reads with MiXCR, giving one entry per CDR3 protein. Among under 800,000 distinct CDR3 sequences, 25% were seen once, and the ten largest hold approximately 0.75%. Sequenced sample: naive CD8+ T cells from blood, with Jurkat cell RNA spiked in. Subset denoted: FACS-sorted CD8+CD4-CCR7+CD45RA+ naive T cells. All receptors derive from a human donor in good health. Some libraries in this study had Jurkat cell RNA spiked in.

Ten or more counts support this clonotype. The chain is built from TRBV6-6 and TRBJ2-1; TRBD1 might be the D (6 bases). Germline CDR1 MNHNY, CDR2 SVGAGI (reference sequence). V was clipped by 2 bases and J by 6 bases, with 17 bases between them. The CDR3 consists of 16 residues. The CDR3 nucleotides read TGTGCCAGCAGTTACCAACCAACAGGGTACCTCAATGAGCAGTTCTTC. This gives the protein CASSYQPTGYLNEQFF.

J is TRBJ1-2 and V is TRBV6-1; D is perhaps TRBD1 (6 bases). This CDR3 has 14 amino acids. Germline CDR1 is MNHNS and CDR2 is SASEGT. The ends were cut back, 2 bases at V and 4 bases at J, with 11 bases in the middle. CDR3 in amino acids: CASSESRGGYGYTF. CDR3 nucleotide sequence: TGTGCCAGCAGTGAAAGCAGGGGCGGCTATGGCTACACCTTC.

This clonotype was observed once. Since the CDR3 does not end with the conserved phenylalanine or tryptophan, this likely comes from a read error. The V call is TRBV4-3, the J call TRBJ2-1; the D is unclear. Germline V gene sequence: CDR1 LGHNA, CDR2 YSLEER. The CDR3 length is 18 residues. Deletions cut 0 bases from V and 5 bases from J, with 20 bases between. CDR3 DNA: TGCGCCAGCAGCCAAGATGCCCCCTTTACTGCGGCCCACAATGAGCAGTTCCTC. As protein: CASSQDAPFTAAHNEQFL.

In the case of this clonotype: This clone may be a read error of a much larger clone one base away. This rearrangement joins TRBV6-2 or TRBV6-3 to TRBJ2-7; D ambiguous. Germline V gene data show CDR1 as MNHEY and CDR2 as SVGEGT. This CDR3 is 12 amino acids long. For the CDR3, the DNA is TGTGCCGTCGAGGTGCGCGAATACGATCAGTACTTC. Protein product: CAVEVREYDQYF.

This clonotype appeared many times. The DNA of the CDR3 is TGTGCCAGCAGCCCGGGGACTAGCGGGAGAGAGACCCAGTACTTC. Its protein product is CASSPGTSGRETQYF. The chain is built from TRBV7-2 and TRBJ2-5; 14 bases match TRBD2. Germline V gives CDR1 SGHTA, CDR2 FQGNSA. The CDR3 consists of 15 residues. V was pared by 5 bases and J by 4 bases, with 3 bases of the junction left unmatched.

In its sample, this clonotype was seen a few times. The rearrangement links TRBV7-9 to TRBJ2-1, with a possible D match to TRBD1 (7 bases). Germline CDR1 is SEHNR and CDR2 is FQNEAQ (reference sequence). The CDR3 has 17 amino acids. The germline V and J ends were trimmed by 5 bases and 9 bases, with 26 bases remaining between them. Here the CDR3 reads CASSPRQGGAEEGEQFF. DNA of the CDR3: TGTGCCAGCAGCCCACGTCAGGGGGGCGCAGAGGAGGGTGAGCAGTTCTTC. Combining the CDR3 with reference TRBV7-9 and TRBJ2-1 gives the whole variable domain DTGVSQNPRHKITKRGQNVTFRCDPISEHNRLYWYRQTLGQGPEFLTYFQNEAQLEKSRLLSDRFSAERPKGSFSTLEIQRTEQGDSAMYLCASSPRQGGAEEGEQFFGPGTRLTVL.

This clonotype was detected only once. The CDR3 sequence: CSALGASSYNEQFF. The CDR3 DNA reads TGCAGTGCTCTGGGGGCGAGCTCCTACAATGAGCAGTTCTTC. The chain is built from TRBV20-1 and TRBJ2-1; maybe TRBD1 (6 bases). CDR1 is DFQATT and CDR2 is SNEGSKA in the germline V gene (reference sequence). The CDR3 is 14 residues long. Trimming left V 5 bases short and J 0 bases short, with 11 bases between.

To note about this clonotype: The germline gene is not matched at one end of the junction; a read error may be the cause. The chain couples TRBV12-3 or TRBV12-4 to TRBJ1-6, with 7 nucleotides matching TRBD1. The CDR3 runs to 16 residues. CDR3 nucleotides: TGTGCCAGCAGTTTAGCAGTCAGGGGGTTTGATTCACACCTCCACTTT. It codes for CASSLAVRGFDSHLHF.

Notes on this clonotype: A much larger clone lies one base from this, so it may be a read error. This rearrangement joins TRBV7-6 to TRBJ1-4; D perhaps matches TRBD1 (6 bases). Looked up from germline, CDR1 is SGHVS and CDR2 is FNYEAQ. The CDR3 length is 15 residues. Here the CDR3 reads CASSLRGPANERLFF. The CDR3 bases are TGTGCCAGCAGCTTACGGGGGCCTGCTAATGAAAGACTGTTTTTT. The whole variable domain, filled in from reference TRBV7-6 and TRBJ1-4, reads GAGVSQSPRYKVTKRGQDVALRCDPISGHVSLYWYRQALGQGPEFLTYFNYEAQQDKSGLPNDRFSAERPEGSISTLTIQRTEQRDSAMYRCASSLRGPANERLFFGSGTQLSVL.

The gene calls are TRBV4-1 and TRBJ2-7; D perhaps matches TRBD1 (7 bases). V was clipped by 1 base and J by 12 bases, with 25 bases between them. Germline values: CDR1 MGHRA, CDR2 YSYEKL. This CDR3 is 16 amino acids long. The CDR3 loop is CASSQGPGGGSYGLYF. In DNA, the CDR3 is TGCGCCAGCAGCCAAGGCCCAGGGGGAGGATCCTACGGGCTGTACTTC.

A word on this clonotype: One junction end disagrees with the germline gene, perhaps due to a read error. CDR3 residues: CTSSMGQGGDTQYF. The CDR3 DNA reads as TGTACCAGTAGTATGGGGCAGGGTGGAGATACGCAGTATTTT. The V gene is TRBV19, the J gene TRBJ2-3; a possible D gene is TRBD1 (5 bases). Germline V gene lookup returns CDR1 LNHDA and CDR2 SQIVND (reference sequence). CDR3 length equals 14 residues.

This chain links TRBV18 with TRBJ2-3, with a weak D call TRBD1 (6 bases). Per germline, CDR1 KGHSH and CDR2 LQKENI. V was cut by 7 bases and J by 4 bases, with 18 bases left in between. The CDR3 runs 15 residues. CDR3: CASLQGEGSADTQYF. The CDR3 DNA is TGTGCCAGCTTACAGGGAGAGGGGTCGGCAGATACGCAGTATTTT.

The gene calls are TRBV27 and TRBJ1-4; weak D call: TRBD1 (5 bases). V shed 0 bases and J shed 4 bases, with 9 bases lying between them. CDR3 length: 15 amino acids. The germline V gene has CDR1 MNHEY and CDR2 SMNVEV (reference sequence). DNA of the CDR3: TGTGCCAGCAGTTTATCGGGGGGTAGTAATGAAAAACTGTTTTTT. This codes for CASSLSGGSNEKLFF.

Of note for this clonotype: This may be a read error: a much more frequent sequence differs by one nucleotide. The gene calls are TRBV7-9 and TRBJ2-3, with D unresolved. The germline gives CDR1 SEHNR, CDR2 FQNEAQ (reference sequence). The CDR3 runs to 16 residues. CDR3 in DNA: TGTGCCAGCGGCTTAGCTGCGGCGGAGACCACAGATACGCAGTATTTT. As protein: CASGLAAAETTDTQYF.

This clonotype was seen ten or more times. This chain joins TRBV7-9 and TRBJ1-3, with 8 bases identical to TRBD1. Unmatched junction bases numbered 12, after V lost 5 bases and J lost 0 bases. The length of the CDR3 is 18 residues. Germline V gives CDR1 SEHNR, CDR2 FQNEAQ (reference sequence). The CDR3 loop is CASSPDRGLIYSGNTIYF. The CDR3 coding sequence is TGTGCCAGCAGCCCAGACAGGGGTCTTATCTACTCTGGAAACACCATATATTTT.

The V and J genes are TRBV19 and TRBJ2-7, with TRBD2 as a possible D gene (6 bases). CDR1 is LNHDA and CDR2 is SQIVND in the germline V gene (reference sequence). The CDR3 contains 18 residues. Trimming took 6 bases from V and 0 from J, leaving 24 bases between them. In DNA form, the CDR3 reads TGTGCCAGTAGAGTCGGACACCTGCGGGCGGGATCCTCCTACGAGCAGTACTTC. As protein: CASRVGHLRAGSSYEQYF.

This clonotype came up many times. J is TRBJ2-3 and V is TRBV4-3; 8 bases fit TRBD2. Germline V gene sequence: CDR1 LGHNA, CDR2 YSLEER. V was pared by 0 bases and J by 3 bases, with 5 bases of the junction left unmatched. CDR3 length: 16 amino acids. The CDR3 bases are TGCGCCAGCAGCCAAGAATTAGCGGGGTGGACAGATACGCAGTATTTT. This encodes CASSQELAGWTDTQYF.

This clonotype came up a few times. The rearrangement uses TRBV7-8 and TRBJ2-2, with D tentatively TRBD1 (6 bases). The CDR3 has 14 amino acids. V was pared by 8 bases and J by 0 bases, with 10 bases between. Germline loops: CDR1 SGHVS, CDR2 FQNEAQ. CDR3 nucleotide sequence: TGTGCCAGCGTAAAGGGGGCGAACACCGGGGAGCTGTTTTTT. Residues: CASVKGANTGELFF.

This clonotype has only a few counts. The chain combines TRBV6-1 with TRBJ2-7; no clear D gene. The V end was cut by 0 bases, the J end by 0 bases, with 12 bases between. Germline CDR1 is MNHNS and CDR2 is SASEGT. CDR3 length: 16 amino acids. The chain's CDR3 is CASSEAWTVYSYEQYF. The DNA for the CDR3 is TGTGCCAGCAGTGAAGCTTGGACGGTTTACTCCTACGAGCAGTACTTC.

This clonotype was seen repeatedly, ten times or more. The genes are TRBV6-5 and TRBJ2-3; D is uncertain. V lost 2 bases, J lost 2 bases, and 5 bases lay in between. CDR3 length equals 13 residues. In germline, CDR1 is MNHEY, CDR2 SVGAGI. As DNA, the CDR3 is TGTGCCAGCAGTTACGCTAACACAGATACGCAGTATTTT. This translates into CASSYANTDTQYF.

The CDR3 sequence is CSAEGQNKYEQYF. The CDR3 DNA reads as TGCAGTGCCGAGGGACAGAACAAATACGAGCAGTACTTC. The gene calls are TRBV20-1 and TRBJ2-7, with 7 bases lining up with TRBD1. This CDR3 has 13 amino acids. Losses at the gene ends were 6 bases for V and 4 bases for J; bases not matched to a gene: 9. Germline CDR1 DFQATT, CDR2 SNEGSKA (reference sequence).

The V and J genes are TRBV20-1 and TRBJ2-1, with TRBD2 matching over 9 bases. Trimming cost V 5 bases and J 3 bases; bases outside gene matches: 2. This CDR3 is built from 13 residues. CDR1 and CDR2 from the germline V gene are DFQATT and SNEGSKA (reference sequence). The CDR3 reads CSAGLANYNEQFF. CDR3 sequence (DNA): TGCAGTGCTGGACTAGCGAACTACAATGAGCAGTTCTTC.